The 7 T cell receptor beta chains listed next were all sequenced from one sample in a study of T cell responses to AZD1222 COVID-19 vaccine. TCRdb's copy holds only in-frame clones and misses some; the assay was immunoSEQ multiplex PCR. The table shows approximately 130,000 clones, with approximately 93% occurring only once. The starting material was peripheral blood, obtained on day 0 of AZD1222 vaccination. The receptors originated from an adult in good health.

The CDR3, as DNA: TGTGCCAGCAGCTTTGCGGGCCTAGCCAAAAACATTCAGTACTTC. Protein sequence: CASSFAGLAKNIQYF. This chain links TRBV5-8 with TRBJ2-4, with TRBD2 as a possible D gene (5 bases). Trimming removed 2 bases from V and 0 bases from J, with 9 bases in between. The CDR3 runs to 15 residues. Germline-derived CDR1 and CDR2 are SGHTS and YDEGEE.

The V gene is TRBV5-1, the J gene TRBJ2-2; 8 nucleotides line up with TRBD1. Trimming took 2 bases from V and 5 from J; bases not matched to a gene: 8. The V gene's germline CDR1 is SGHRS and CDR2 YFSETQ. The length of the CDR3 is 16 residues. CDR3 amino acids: CASSFRRQGMTGELFF. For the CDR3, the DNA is TGCGCCAGCAGCTTCAGACGACAGGGGATGACCGGGGAGCTGTTTTTT.

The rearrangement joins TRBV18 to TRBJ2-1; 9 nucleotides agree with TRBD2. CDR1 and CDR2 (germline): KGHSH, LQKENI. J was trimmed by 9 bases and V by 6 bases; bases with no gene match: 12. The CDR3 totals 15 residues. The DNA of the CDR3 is TGTGCCAGCTCCCTACTTAGCGGGAGATCGGGTGAGCAGTTCTTC. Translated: CASSLLSGRSGEQFF.

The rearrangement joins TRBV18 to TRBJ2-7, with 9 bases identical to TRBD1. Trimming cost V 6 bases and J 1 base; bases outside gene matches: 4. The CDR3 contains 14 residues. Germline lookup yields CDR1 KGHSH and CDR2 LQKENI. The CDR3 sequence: CASSPDRGSYEQYF. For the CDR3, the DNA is TGTGCCAGCTCGCCGGACAGGGGATCCTACGAGCAGTACTTC. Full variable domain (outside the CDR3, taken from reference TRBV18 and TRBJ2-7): NAGVMQNPRHLVRRRGQEARLRCSPMKGHSHVYWYRQLPEEGLKFMVYLQKENIIDESGMPKERFSAEFPKEGPSILRIQQVVRGDSAAYFCASSPDRGSYEQYFGPGTRLTVT.

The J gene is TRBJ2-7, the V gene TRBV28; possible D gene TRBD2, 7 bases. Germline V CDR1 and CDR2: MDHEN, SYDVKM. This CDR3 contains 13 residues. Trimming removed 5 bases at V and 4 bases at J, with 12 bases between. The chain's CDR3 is CASSGGAGYEQYF. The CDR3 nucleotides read TGTGCCAGCAGTGGGGGGGCGGGGTACGAGCAGTACTTC.

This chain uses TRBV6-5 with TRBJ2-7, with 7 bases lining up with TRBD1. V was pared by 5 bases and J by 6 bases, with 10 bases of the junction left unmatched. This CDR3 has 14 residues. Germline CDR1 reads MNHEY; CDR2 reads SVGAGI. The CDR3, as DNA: TGTGCCAGCAGTCTCAAGGGGGCTAGGGGCGAGCAGTACTTC. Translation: CASSLKGARGEQYF.

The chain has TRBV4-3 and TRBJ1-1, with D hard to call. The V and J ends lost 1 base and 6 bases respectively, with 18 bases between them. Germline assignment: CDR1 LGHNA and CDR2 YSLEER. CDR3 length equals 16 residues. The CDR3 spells CASSQGASLGRAEAFF. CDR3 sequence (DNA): TGCGCCAGCAGCCAAGGGGCTAGTCTAGGGCGCGCTGAAGCTTTCTTT.